These 27 T cell receptor beta chains were sequenced from one sample in a study of blood T cell repertoires in COVID-19. Using immunoSEQ multiplex PCR, the repertoire was profiled, and TCRdb retains in-frame clones only, with some absent. Here the sample spans more than 12,000 clones, around 77% being singletons. The sequencing sample was made of peripheral blood. The receptors were sampled from a human donor in a cohort sampled during active COVID-19.

This clone was picked up one time. The J gene is TRBJ1-1, the V gene TRBV5-1, with 9 bases identical to TRBD1. V shed 2 bases, J shed 2 bases, and the junction held 4 bases outside the gene matches. Germline CDR1 and CDR2: SGHRS and YFSETQ. This CDR3 has 15 amino acids. This chain's CDR3 is CASSFGTGPNTEAFF. The CDR3, as DNA: TGCGCCAGCAGCTTTGGGACAGGGCCTAACACTGAAGCTTTCTTT.

The chain combines TRBV11-2 with TRBJ2-5, with 13 bases identical to TRBD2. From germline, CDR1 is SGHAT and CDR2 FQNNGV. Trimming at V came to 6 bases and at J to 7 bases, leaving 8 bases not matched to a gene. CDR3 length equals 15 residues. In DNA, the CDR3 is TGTGCCAGCAGTTCCGGGACTAGCGGGGTCGGGACCCAGTACTTC. It encodes CASSSGTSGVGTQYF.

The J gene is TRBJ1-1, the V gene TRBV5-6; the match to TRBD1 covers 11 bases. Germline loops: CDR1 SGHDT, CDR2 YYEEEE. This CDR3 has 18 residues. The V segment lost 4 bases and the J segment 4 bases; nucleotides outside the gene matches: 15. CDR3 nucleotides: TGTGCCAGCAGCAAGTACACCGGGACAGGGGGTTTTGGCACTGAAGCTTTCTTT. Translation gives CASSKYTGTGGFGTEAFF.

The chain recombines TRBV28 with TRBJ1-4; no firm D call. The CDR3 runs to 15 residues. V shed 3 bases and J shed 1 base, with 9 bases lying between them. Germline V CDR1 and CDR2: MDHEN, SYDVKM. The CDR3 reads CASSLRYETNEKLFF. DNA of the CDR3: TGTGCCAGCAGTTTGCGGTACGAAACTAATGAAAAACTGTTTTTT. Full variable domain (rest looked up from reference TRBV28 and TRBJ1-4): DVKVTQSSRYLVKRTGEKVFLECVQDMDHENMFWYRQDPGLGLRLIYFSYDVKMKEKGDIPEGYSVSREKKERFSLILESASTNQTSMYLCASSLRYETNEKLFFGSGTQLSVL.

The J gene is TRBJ2-7, the V gene TRBV28; D may be TRBD1 (6 bases). The germline V gene has CDR1 MDHEN and CDR2 SYDVKM. The V end was cut by 4 bases, the J end by 3 bases, with 13 bases between. The CDR3 has 14 residues. The CDR3 spells CASSSGTLFYEQYF. The CDR3 region has the DNA TGTGCCAGCAGTTCCGGGACACTCTTCTACGAGCAGTACTTC.

This rearrangement joins TRBV27 to TRBJ1-2; TRBD1 matches 8 bases. The germline gives CDR1 MNHEY, CDR2 SMNVEV (reference sequence). The trim removed 6 bases at V and 8 bases at J, leaving 8 bases unmatched. This CDR3 comprises 13 residues. The CDR3 nucleotides are TGTGCCAGCAGACTTGGGGGGACAGGCGGCTACACCTTC. Protein product: CASRLGGTGGYTF.

The rearrangement joins TRBV9 to TRBJ2-7; 8 bases are shared with TRBD2. This CDR3 has 15 residues. The germline CDR1 and CDR2 sequences are SGDLS and YYNGEE. After removal of 3 bases from V and 7 bases from J, the junction contained 12 bases not matched to a gene. The CDR3 is CASSGEREGPGEQYF. The CDR3 region has the DNA TGTGCCAGCAGCGGAGAACGGGAGGGCCCGGGGGAGCAGTACTTC. Full variable domain (missing parts from reference TRBV9 and TRBJ2-7): DSGVTQTPKHLITATGQRVTLRCSPRSGDLSVYWYQQSLDQGLQFLIQYYNGEERAKGNILERFSAQQFPDLHSELNLSSLELGDSALYFCASSGEREGPGEQYFGPGTRLTVT.

This clone showed up just a few times. This chain connects TRBV30 to TRBJ2-1, with D unresolved. The CDR3 is 14 amino acids. Trimming pared 0 bases from V and 8 bases from J, leaving 14 bases between. The germline V gene encodes CDR1 GTSNPN and CDR2 SVGIG (reference sequence). Written as DNA, the CDR3 is TGTGCCTGGAGTGTTAGTGTGGGCCTGGATGAGCAGTTCTTC. Its protein product is CAWSVSVGLDEQFF.

This chain links TRBV7-2 with TRBJ1-1; a possible D gene is TRBD1 (6 bases). This CDR3 has 16 amino acids. CDR1 is SGHTA, CDR2 FQGNSA, per germline. The V and J ends lost 1 base and 0 bases respectively, with 12 bases between them. The CDR3 reads CASSLGGRGLNTEAFF. The CDR3 nucleotides read TGTGCCAGCAGCTTAGGAGGCAGGGGCCTGAACACTGAAGCTTTCTTT.

V and J are TRBV28 and TRBJ2-1, with a possible D match to TRBD2 (6 bases). CDR1 MDHEN and CDR2 SYDVKM come from the germline V gene. This CDR3 region has 13 residues. V lost 7 bases to trimming and J lost 3 bases, with 10 bases between them. The CDR3 reads CASTSGLYNEQFF. The CDR3 DNA reads TGTGCCAGCACCTCGGGACTCTACAATGAGCAGTTCTTC.

This chain uses TRBV6-2 or TRBV6-3 with TRBJ2-2; possible D gene TRBD2, 6 bases. From germline, CDR1 is MNHEY and CDR2 SVGEGT. The CDR3 runs 18 residues. Trimming left V 3 bases short and J 0 bases short, with 17 bases between. The CDR3 sequence is CASSYPGTDHANTGELFF. In DNA form, the CDR3 reads TGTGCCAGCAGTTATCCCGGGACTGACCACGCGAACACCGGGGAGCTGTTTTTT.

J is TRBJ2-3 and V is TRBV18; D remains ambiguous. Germline CDR1 is KGHSH and CDR2 is LQKENI. The CDR3 consists of 14 residues. V was trimmed by 2 bases and J by 0 bases, leaving 6 bases between them. CDR3 sequence reads: CASSPDTSTDTQYF. The CDR3 bases are TGTGCCAGCTCACCAGATACTAGCACAGATACGCAGTATTTT. The whole variable domain, remainder taken from reference TRBV18 and TRBJ2-3, is NAGVMQNPRHLVRRRGQEARLRCSPMKGHSHVYWYRQLPEEGLKFMVYLQKENIIDESGMPKERFSAEFPKEGPSILRIQQVVRGDSAAYFCASSPDTSTDTQYFGPGTRLTVL.

The chain has TRBV12-3 or TRBV12-4 and TRBJ1-4; no firm D call. V was cut by 4 bases and J by 3 bases, with 6 bases left in between. This CDR3 is 13 amino acids long. The CDR3 sequence is CASSSGSNEKLFF. The CDR3 region has the DNA TGTGCCAGCAGTTCGGGGTCTAATGAAAAACTGTTTTTT.

The rearrangement joins TRBV29-1 to TRBJ2-5, with TRBD2 identical over 7 bases. In germline, CDR1 is SQVTM, CDR2 ANQGSEA. J gave up 0 bases and V 8 bases, and 12 bases lay outside the gene matches. The CDR3 contains 15 residues. DNA of the CDR3: TGCAGCTCCTTCGGGGGGAGCCAGGACCAAGAGACCCAGTACTTC. It codes for CSSFGGSQDQETQYF.

The chain is built from TRBV27 and TRBJ2-5; possibly TRBD2 for D (6 bases). The CDR3 extends over 13 amino acids. Germline CDR1 MNHEY, CDR2 SMNVEV (reference sequence). Deletions cut 9 bases from V and 7 bases from J, with 18 bases between. The DNA of the CDR3 is TGTGCCAGTGGTAGCGGTTTGGGGGGGACCCAGTACTTC. This translates into CASGSGLGGTQYF.

The chain has TRBV9 and TRBJ2-3; 11 bases map to TRBD1. Losses at the gene ends were 4 bases for V and 6 bases for J; bases not matched to a gene: 4. Germline V gene data show CDR1 as SGDLS and CDR2 as YYNGEE. This CDR3 comprises 14 residues. The CDR3 sequence: CASSFGTGGDTQYF. The CDR3, as DNA: TGTGCCAGCAGCTTTGGGACAGGGGGTGATACGCAGTATTTT. Full variable domain (outside the CDR3, taken from reference TRBV9 and TRBJ2-3): DSGVTQTPKHLITATGQRVTLRCSPRSGDLSVYWYQQSLDQGLQFLIQYYNGEERAKGNILERFSAQQFPDLHSELNLSSLELGDSALYFCASSFGTGGDTQYFGPGTRLTVL.

The chain couples TRBV27 to TRBJ2-5; 8 bases agree with TRBD1. The junction had 11 bases not matched to a gene; V was cut back by 6 bases and J by 5 bases. CDR3 size: 15 residues. Per germline, CDR1 MNHEY and CDR2 SMNVEV (reference sequence). This CDR3 is CASRRTGRDSETQYF. The CDR3 DNA reads as TGTGCCAGCAGGAGGACAGGGAGAGATTCGGAGACCCAGTACTTC.

This clone was detected once. The chain is built from TRBV20-1 and TRBJ1-5, with D maybe TRBD1 (5 bases). Germline CDR1 DFQATT, CDR2 SNEGSKA (reference sequence). V was clipped by 3 bases and J by 0 bases, with 12 bases between them. This CDR3 has 15 amino acids. The CDR3 coding sequence is TGCAGTGCTAGTGAGGGGCCAGGTAGCAATCAGCCCCAGCATTTT. It is translated as CSASEGPGSNQPQHF.

This chain joins TRBV28 and TRBJ2-5; 10 bases align to TRBD1. Germline values: CDR1 MDHEN, CDR2 SYDVKM. Trimming took 5 bases from V and 5 from J; bases not matched to a gene: 8. The CDR3 totals 15 residues. The CDR3 nucleotides are TGTGCCAGCAGTACCCGACAGGGGGCAAGGGAGACCCAGTACTTC. Its translation: CASSTRQGARETQYF.

The rearrangement links TRBV29-1 to TRBJ1-2; tentatively, D is TRBD1 (6 bases). Germline V gives CDR1 SQVTM, CDR2 ANQGSEA. V was shortened by 0 bases and J by 2 bases, with 7 bases between the two germline ends. The CDR3 is 13 residues long. CDR3 in amino acids: CSVEDGGNYGYTF. CDR3 bases: TGCAGCGTTGAAGATGGGGGCAACTATGGCTACACCTTC.

The gene calls are TRBV24-1 and TRBJ1-5; D remains unclear. Trimming removed 5 bases from V and 4 bases from J, with 5 bases in between. The CDR3 contains 12 residues. Germline CDR1 and CDR2: KGHDR and SFDVKD. CDR3 in amino acids: CATSANNQPQHF. CDR3 DNA: TGTGCCACCAGTGCAAATAATCAGCCCCAGCATTTT.

The chain couples TRBV11-3 to TRBJ2-1; TRBD2 matches at 10 bases. V shed 5 bases, J shed 7 bases, and the junction held 8 bases outside the gene matches. This CDR3 spans 15 amino acids. CDR1 is SGHNT, CDR2 YENEEA, per germline. Here the CDR3 DNA reads TGTGCCAGCAGCCCTGGACTAGCGGAGGGGAATGAGCAGTTCTTC. It encodes CASSPGLAEGNEQFF.

This clone was counted a single time. The chain combines TRBV19 with TRBJ1-2, with D unresolved. The CDR3 consists of 14 residues. From germline, CDR1 is LNHDA and CDR2 SQIVND (reference sequence). The V end was cut by 5 bases, the J end by 7 bases, with 17 bases between. The DNA for the CDR3 is TGTGCCAGTAGTCAGGCACAGCTCAAGTCTGGCTACACCTTC. Its protein product is CASSQAQLKSGYTF.

The rearrangement joins TRBV10-3 to TRBJ2-1; TRBD1 matches 7 bases. Trimming took 2 bases from V and 0 from J; bases not matched to a gene: 4. The CDR3 contains 16 residues. Germline V gene sequence: CDR1 ENHRY, CDR2 SYGVKD. CDR3 in amino acids: CAISEGKGASYNEQFF. CDR3 bases: TGTGCCATCAGTGAGGGGAAGGGGGCCTCCTACAATGAGCAGTTCTTC.

The rearrangement joins TRBV11-3 to TRBJ2-7, with 7 bases aligning to TRBD2. The germline V gene encodes CDR1 SGHNT and CDR2 YENEEA. The J segment lost 2 bases and the V segment lost 2 bases, leaving 3 bases of the junction unmatched. This CDR3 spans 14 amino acids. This chain's CDR3 is CASSLWGGAYEQYF. CDR3 DNA sequence: TGTGCCAGCAGCTTATGGGGGGGAGCCTACGAGCAGTACTTC.

The genes are TRBV5-5 and TRBJ2-7, with 8 bases aligning to TRBD2. The CDR3 extends over 14 amino acids. V shed 4 bases and J 2 bases; nucleotides not matched to a gene: 5. Germline CDR1 and CDR2: SGHKS and YYEKEE (reference sequence). The CDR3 sequence: CASSAGLVPYEQYF. The CDR3 DNA reads as TGTGCCAGCAGCGCGGGACTAGTACCCTACGAGCAGTACTTC.

DNA of the CDR3: TGTGCCAGCAGCTTAGGGGGGACAGGGATGAACACTGAAGCTTTCTTT. It is translated as CASSLGGTGMNTEAFF. V is TRBV7-9 and J is TRBJ1-1, with TRBD1 matching over 9 bases. V was clipped by 1 base and J by 0 bases; unmatched bases: 3. Germline lookup yields CDR1 SEHNR and CDR2 FQNEAQ (reference sequence). This CDR3 contains 16 residues.